The next 28 T cell receptor beta chains were all read from a single sample in a study of CXCR3-negative and CXCR3-positive naive CD8 T cells. Libraries were UMI-labeled 5' RACE TRB cDNA. TCRdb re-called the 5' RACE reads and catalogs CDR3 proteins one per entry, DNA excluded. The data show about 63,000 distinct CDR3 sequences, and the top ten clones hold about 4.9%. General study points: The TRB CDR3s that CXCR3-positive naive cells carried were more hydrophobic than those of CXCR3-negative naive cells.

Their antigens remain unidentified. Sequences were obtained from naive CXCR3+ CD8+ T cells from blood. The subset is: CD45RO-CCR7+CD27+CD95- naive CD8+ T cells expressing CXCR3 (TNR3+). These receptors all stem from a human donor in good health. Some clones in this sample may be carry-over from other donors' samples.

The V gene is TRBV29-1, the J gene TRBJ2-7; TCRdb designates TRBD1, a call that cannot be tested without DNA. The CDR3 is 12 amino acids. Germline-derived CDR1 and CDR2 are SQVTM and ANQGSEA. CDR3 in amino acids: CSVRDRVYEQYF.

The gene calls are TRBV12-3 or TRBV12-4 and TRBJ1-5. CDR3 length: 13 amino acids. CDR3 residues: CASSLGSDQPQHF.

This chain joins TRBV29-1 and TRBJ1-1. CDR3 length equals 12 residues. The germline CDR1 and CDR2 sequences are SQVTM and ANQGSEA. The CDR3 sequence: CSVERWNTEAFF.

In terms of frequency, this clonotype is medium-sized. This chain joins TRBV20-1 and TRBJ2-7; TCRdb selects TRBD1, and the lack of DNA leaves this call unchecked. Germline loops: CDR1 DFQATT, CDR2 SNEGSKA (reference sequence). The CDR3 is 15 residues long. This CDR3 is CSASAGDRGLGEQYF.

The V and J genes are TRBV19 and TRBJ1-2; TCRdb names TRBD1, which stays unverified in the absence of DNA. From germline, CDR1 is LNHDA and CDR2 SQIVND (reference sequence). The CDR3 spans 13 residues. The CDR3 region is CDSSFGTGYGYTF.

The chain links TRBV29-1 to TRBJ2-5; the D gene TCRdb calls, TRBD1, cannot be checked with no DNA. The germline CDR1 and CDR2 sequences are SQVTM and ANQGSEA. CDR3 length equals 12 residues. The CDR3 here is CSVEDPRGAQYF.

The rearrangement links TRBV12-3 or TRBV12-4 to TRBJ2-7; TCRdb gives TRBD2 as the D gene, but with no DNA this cannot be confirmed. The CDR3 is made up of 14 amino acids. The chain's CDR3 is CASRGAAGNYEQYF.

V and J are TRBV29-1 and TRBJ1-1; TCRdb selects TRBD1, and the lack of DNA leaves this call unchecked. From germline, CDR1 is SQVTM and CDR2 ANQGSEA. This CDR3 is 15 amino acids long. CDR3 in amino acids: CSVDTGQDPNTEAFF.

The V and J genes are TRBV27 and TRBJ2-1. The germline CDR1 and CDR2 sequences are MNHEY and SMNVEV (reference sequence). The CDR3 loop spans 13 amino acids. The CDR3 loop is CASSPTESNEQFF.

The rearrangement joins TRBV6-2 or TRBV6-3 to TRBJ2-1; TCRdb returns TRBD1, unconfirmable since there is no DNA. This CDR3 region has 14 residues. Germline CDR1 is MNHEY and CDR2 is SVGEGT. The CDR3: CASGSSQGLYEQFF.

V gene TRBV12-3 or TRBV12-4 combines with J gene TRBJ2-7; TCRdb names TRBD2, which stays unverified in the absence of DNA. The CDR3 is made up of 15 amino acids. The CDR3 is CASSGTSGGAGEQYF.

The rearrangement links TRBV7-9 to TRBJ1-1. The CDR3 has 13 residues. Germline CDR1 SEHNR, CDR2 FQNEAQ (reference sequence). The CDR3 is CASSQTPNTEAFF.

The chain joins TRBV7-3 to TRBJ2-1; without DNA, the TCRdb call of TRBD2 cannot be checked. Germline V gives CDR1 SGHTA, CDR2 FQGTGA. This CDR3 is built from 15 residues. The CDR3 loop is CASSTLAGGSNEQFF.

This chain uses TRBV7-6 with TRBJ1-6; as DNA is missing, the TRBD1 call by TCRdb cannot be tested. CDR1 is SGHVS and CDR2 is FNYEAQ in the germline V gene. The CDR3 is 16 amino acids. The CDR3 sequence is CASSQGDRGTGSPLHF.

The chain couples TRBV29-1 to TRBJ2-1. Per the germline V gene, CDR1 is SQVTM and CDR2 is ANQGSEA. This CDR3 has 13 residues. The CDR3 sequence is CSVPASSYNEQFF.

This sequence joins TRBV7-9 and TRBJ2-3. Germline V gives CDR1 SEHNR, CDR2 FQNEAQ (reference sequence). The CDR3 sequence is 14 residues long. CDR3 loop: CASSFVGPTDTQYF.

The rearrangement links TRBV6-2 or TRBV6-3 to TRBJ2-2; TCRdb's D call of TRBD1 is untestable without DNA. Per the germline V gene, CDR1 is MNHEY and CDR2 is SVGEGT. The CDR3 has 15 amino acids. CDR3 sequence reads: CASSYPHRGSGELFF.

The chain employs TRBV30 and TRBJ2-1; no DNA is available, so the TRBD2 call from TCRdb remains unchecked. CDR1 is GTSNPN and CDR2 is SVGIG in the germline V gene (reference sequence). The CDR3 sequence is 11 residues long. CDR3 protein: CAWGLEVEQFF.

This chain links TRBV7-9 with TRBJ2-7; checking the TCRdb D call of TRBD2 is not possible without DNA. The germline CDR1 and CDR2 sequences are SEHNR and FQNEAQ (reference sequence). The CDR3 sequence is 15 residues long. CDR3 region: CASSLSSGGTYEQYF.

The J gene is TRBJ2-1, the V gene TRBV11-2; the TCRdb D gene call, TRBD2, has no DNA to confirm it. This CDR3 is 17 amino acids long. Germline V CDR1 and CDR2: SGHAT, FQNNGV. CDR3 amino acids: CASSIGLAGGDYNEQFF.

This chain links TRBV7-9 with TRBJ1-1; TCRdb reports TRBD1, a call that lacks DNA to check it against. CDR1 and CDR2 from the germline V gene are SEHNR and FQNEAQ (reference sequence). The CDR3 has 15 amino acids. CDR3: CASRLGQGGNTEAFF.

The rearrangement links TRBV9 to TRBJ1-1. The CDR3 contains 16 residues. Germline V lookup: CDR1 SGDLS, CDR2 YYNGEE. CDR3 protein: CASSARTEVMNTEAFF.

The chain carries TRBV23-1 and TRBJ2-1. TRBV23-1 is treated as an ORF (open reading frame) with a function not yet certain. The CDR3 is 15 amino acids. The CDR3 sequence is CASSQFRSSYTEQFF.

The chain couples TRBV5-4 to TRBJ2-7. The germline gives CDR1 SGHNT, CDR2 YYREEE (reference sequence). This CDR3 has 13 amino acids. CDR3 region: CASSPGTTYEQYF. The full variable domain, with the rest looked up from reference TRBV5-4 and TRBJ2-7, is ETGVTQSPTHLIKTRGQQVTLRCSSQSGHNTVSWYQQALGQGPQFIFQYYREEENGRGNFPPRFSGLQFPNYSSELNVNALELDDSALYLCASSPGTTYEQYFGPGTRLTVT.

V is TRBV10-2 and J is TRBJ2-5. The germline V gene encodes CDR1 WSHSY and CDR2 SAAADI. This CDR3 spans 12 amino acids. This CDR3 reads CASSESRETQYF.

The gene calls are TRBV2 and TRBJ2-1; TCRdb's D call, TRBD2, is unchecked because there is no DNA. The CDR3 extends over 15 amino acids. Germline V gives CDR1 SNHLY, CDR2 FYNNEI. The CDR3 loop reads CASTASGGADNEQFF.

This sequence joins TRBV12-3 or TRBV12-4 and TRBJ2-7; TCRdb selects TRBD2, and the lack of DNA leaves this call unchecked. This CDR3 spans 19 amino acids. The CDR3 here is CASSGPGTADYRSTYEQYF.

V is TRBV10-1 and J is TRBJ2-1. The CDR3 has 11 amino acids. Germline V gives CDR1 WNHNN, CDR2 SYGVQD (reference sequence). The CDR3 loop is CAGVVNNEQFF.